The following is a T cell receptor (beta chain) sequence with its context. Only in-frame clones appear in the TCRdb table, and some are missing; sequencing was by immunoSEQ multiplex PCR. This sample has about 63,000 clones; more than 80% occur once, and the top ten carry roughly 30%. Germline V CDR1 and CDR2: MNHEY, SVGAGI. Trimming cost V 4 bases and J 3 bases; bases outside gene matches: 8. The CDR3 contains 15 residues. This sample was taken from a study of blood T cell repertoires in COVID-19. V gene TRBV6-5 combines with J gene TRBJ1-1; 7 positions match TRBD1. The sequenced material came from peripheral blood. The sequence was obtained from a man aged 55-75 years with COVID-19, enrolled during active disease. CDR3 sequence (DNA): TGTGCCAGCAGTTCTAGCAGGGGGTCATACACTGAAGCTTTCTTT. This gives the protein CASSSSRGSYTEAFF.